This T cell receptor (beta chain) was identified during a study of blood T cell repertoires in COVID-19. Study as a whole: The United States, Italy and Spain supplied acute and convalescent COVID-19 samples.

Authors' processing steps: Nucleated cell number was recorded as an estimate derived from reference gene primer amplification. Method: immunoSEQ multiplex PCR; TCRdb's copy keeps in-frame clones and lacks some. Clone size and V and J calls were adopted from that table, with D and trimming inferred from the DNA. The sample has 300,000 to 400,000 clones, over 75% seen once. The CDR3 is 13 residues long. Trimming cost V 7 bases and J 4 bases, with 13 bases left between them. In germline, CDR1 is PRHDT, CDR2 FYEKMQ (reference sequence). The genes are TRBV13 and TRBJ1-2, with D perhaps TRBD1 (6 bases). The origin of this receptor is a human donor in a cohort sampled during active COVID-19. Sequencing was carried out using peripheral blood. Written as DNA, the CDR3 is TGTGCCAGCAAATCGGGGGGCGGCTATGGCTACACCTTC. This sequence encodes CASKSGGGYGYTF.